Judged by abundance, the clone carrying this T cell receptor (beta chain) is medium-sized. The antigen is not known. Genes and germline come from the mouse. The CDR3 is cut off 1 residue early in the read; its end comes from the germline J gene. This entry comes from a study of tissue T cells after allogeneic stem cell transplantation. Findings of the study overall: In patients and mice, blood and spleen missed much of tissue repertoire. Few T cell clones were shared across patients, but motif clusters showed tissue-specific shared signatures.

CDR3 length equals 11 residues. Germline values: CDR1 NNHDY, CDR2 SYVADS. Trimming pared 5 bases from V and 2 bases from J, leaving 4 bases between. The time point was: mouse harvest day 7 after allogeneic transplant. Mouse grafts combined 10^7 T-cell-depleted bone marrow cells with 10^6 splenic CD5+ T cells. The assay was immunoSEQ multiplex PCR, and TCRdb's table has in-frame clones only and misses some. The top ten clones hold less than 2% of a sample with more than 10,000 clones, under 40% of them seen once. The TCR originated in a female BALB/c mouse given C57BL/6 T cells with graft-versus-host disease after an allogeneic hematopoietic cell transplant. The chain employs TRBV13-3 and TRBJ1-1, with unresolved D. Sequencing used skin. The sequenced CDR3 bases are TGTGCCAGCAGGGACAACACAGAAGTCTTC. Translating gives CASRDNTEVF. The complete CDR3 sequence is CASRDNTEVFF.